This is a list of T cell receptor beta chains from one sample in a study of blood T cells in healthy people across ages. From the 5' RACE reads, TCRdb called clonotypes with MiXCR, one entry per CDR3 protein. The table records 1.5 million to 2 million distinct CDR3 sequences, around half of them present only once. Sequenced sample: blood. These receptors came from a woman in her thirties or forties in good health. CDR3s include the opening cysteine and the closing phenylalanine or tryptophan. The D gene is left open where the match is weak. Clone size appears in some rows only: once, few, many, or a class for an expanded clone.

abundance,v_gene,j_gene,d_gene,CDR3aa,CDR3nt
.,TRBV4-1,TRBJ2-7,TRBD1,CASSQAGGGQGYYEQYF,TGCGCCAGCAGCCAGGCTGGAGGCGGACAGGGTTACTACGAGCAGTACTTC
few,TRBV7-3,TRBJ2-1,TRBD2,CASSLGGGFTEQFF,TGTGCCAGCAGCTTAGGCGGGGGGTTTACTGAGCAGTTCTTC
.,TRBV6-5,TRBJ1-2,.,CASIPKGGYGYTF,TGTGCCAGCATCCCGAAGGGGGGCTATGGCTACACCTTC
.,TRBV24-1,TRBJ1-2,.,CATSGTTPYYGYTF,TGTGCCACCAGTGGAACAACTCCCTACTATGGCTACACCTTC
.,TRBV12-3/TRBV12-4,TRBJ2-1,.,CASSPGGVGLYNEQFF,TGTGCCAGCAGCCCCGGCGGAGTTGGACTCTACAATGAGCAGTTCTTC
.,TRBV28,TRBJ1-4,.,CASSLMGEKLFF,TGTGCCAGCAGTTTAATGGGAGAAAAACTGTTTTTT
few,TRBV6-5,TRBJ2-4,TRBD1,CASSSPRGLREQYF,TGTGCCAGCAGTTCGCCGAGGGGGCTGAGGGAGCAGTACTTC
many,TRBV6-1,TRBJ2-5,.,CASSERGETQYF,TGTGCCAGCAGTGAGCGAGGAGAGACCCAGTACTTC
few,TRBV10-3,TRBJ2-1,.,CAISESSGNEQFF,TGTGCCATCAGTGAGTCGTCAGGTAATGAGCAGTTCTTC
.,TRBV6-2/TRBV6-3,TRBJ2-1,TRBD2,CASSYDSGRGFGTYNEQFF,TGTGCCAGCAGTTACGACTCAGGGAGGGGCTTTGGGACCTACAATGAGCAGTTCTTC
few,TRBV7-9,TRBJ1-6,TRBD1,CASSGGTGWAPLHF,TGTGCCAGCAGCGGAGGGACAGGGTGGGCACCCCTCCACTTT
.,TRBV20-1,TRBJ2-5,.,CSAGTRQVQETQYF,TGCAGTGCTGGAACCAGACAGGTCCAAGAGACCCAGTACTTC
.,TRBV28,TRBJ1-6,TRBD1,CASKTGGATSPLHF,TGTGCCAGCAAAACAGGGGGCGCGACTTCACCCCTCCACTTT
.,TRBV5-1,TRBJ2-4,.,CASSLVGRSIQYF,TGCGCCAGCAGCTTGGTGGGGAGGTCTATTCAGTACTTC
.,TRBV6-2/TRBV6-3,TRBJ2-4,.,CASSYPRGRGVANIQYF,TGTGCCAGCAGTTACCCCCGTGGACGGGGTGTGGCAAACATTCAGTACTTC
.,TRBV5-1,TRBJ1-1,.,CASSLTGTHTEAFF,TGCGCCAGCAGTTTAACAGGGACCCACACTGAAGCTTTCTTT
few,TRBV15,TRBJ2-7,.,CATSRGTGRPEQYF,TGTGCCACCAGCAGGGGTACAGGGCGTCCCGAGCAGTACTTC
.,TRBV2,TRBJ2-5,.,CASSTRTEGETQYF,TGTGCCAGCAGTACGAGAACCGAGGGGGAGACCCAGTACTTC
.,TRBV29-1,TRBJ2-5,TRBD2,CSVGGLAGAFETQYF,TGCAGCGTCGGGGGACTAGCGGGAGCCTTTGAGACCCAGTACTTC
few,TRBV27,TRBJ2-5,TRBD2,CASTVYTSGQETQYF,TGTGCCAGCACCGTTTATACTAGCGGTCAAGAGACCCAGTACTTC
.,TRBV20-1,TRBJ1-1,TRBD1,CSARWRDRGNTEAFF,TGCAGTGCTAGGTGGCGGGACAGGGGGAACACTGAAGCTTTCTTT
few,TRBV4-2,TRBJ2-7,.,CASSQGSSGYEQYF,TGTGCCAGCAGCCAAGGCTCTTCGGGCTACGAGCAGTACTTC
.,TRBV29-1,TRBJ2-7,.,CSAGAGSYEQYF,TGCAGCGCCGGGGCCGGCTCCTACGAGCAGTACTTC
.,TRBV7-2,TRBJ1-2,.,CASSWGSFYGYTF,TGTGCCAGCAGCTGGGGCAGTTTCTATGGCTACACCTTC
.,TRBV7-2,TRBJ2-7,TRBD1,CASSKGVDRAVDEQYF,TGTGCCAGCAGCAAAGGCGTCGACAGGGCCGTTGACGAGCAGTACTTC
few,TRBV4-2,TRBJ2-5,.,CASSQELGREQETQYF,TGTGCCAGCAGCCAAGAATTGGGCAGGGAACAAGAGACCCAGTACTTC
.,TRBV7-2,TRBJ1-2,TRBD1,CASRLTGGNYGYTF,TGTGCCAGCAGACTGACAGGGGGCAACTATGGCTACACCTTC
.,TRBV27,TRBJ1-4,.,CASSLSTDPTNEKLFF,TGTGCCAGCAGTTTATCGACAGATCCAACTAATGAAAAACTGTTTTTT
.,TRBV5-1,TRBJ2-7,TRBD1,CASSLVATGDREQYF,TGCGCCAGCAGCTTGGTGGCGACAGGGGATCGCGAGCAGTACTTC
few,TRBV11-2,TRBJ2-7,.,CASSLISLSYEQYF,TGTGCCAGCAGCTTAATTTCCCTATCTTACGAGCAGTACTTC
few,TRBV7-2,TRBJ2-1,.,CASSSRDIRNEQFF,TGTGCCAGCAGCAGCCGGGACATACGCAATGAGCAGTTCTTC
.,TRBV2,TRBJ2-4,TRBD2,CASSAEAGNEQYF,TGTGCCAGCAGTGCGGAAGCGGGGAATGAGCAGTACTTC
many,TRBV28,TRBJ2-7,TRBD1,CASSYRGSSYEQYF,TGTGCCAGCTCCTACAGGGGGAGTTCCTACGAGCAGTACTTC
few,TRBV9,TRBJ2-7,.,CASSVEAGSNEQYF,TGTGCCAGCAGCGTAGAGGCAGGGTCCAACGAGCAGTACTTC
.,TRBV12-3/TRBV12-4,TRBJ2-2,TRBD2,CASSWTREWSGELFF,TGTGCCAGCAGTTGGACTAGAGAATGGTCCGGGGAGCTGTTTTTT
.,TRBV20-1,TRBJ2-1,TRBD2,CSVAGGSSYNEQFF,TGCAGTGTAGCGGGGGGGAGCTCCTACAATGAGCAGTTCTTC
.,TRBV6-5,TRBJ1-4,TRBD1,CASQQGINEKLFF,TGTGCCAGCCAACAGGGGATTAATGAAAAACTGTTTTTT
.,TRBV6-6,TRBJ1-1,.,CASSYSGGDEAFF,TGTGCCAGCAGTTACTCGGGCGGGGATGAAGCTTTCTTT
few,TRBV6-6,TRBJ1-1,.,CASSKTGSEAFF,TGTGCCAGCAGTAAAACGGGGAGTGAAGCTTTCTTT
.,TRBV4-1,TRBJ2-5,TRBD2,CASSQDGRGPGEQYF,TGCGCCAGCAGCCAAGATGGGAGGGGACCGGGAGAGCAGTACTTC
few,TRBV20-1,TRBJ2-7,TRBD2,CSATWTSGAYEQYF,TGCAGTGCTACCTGGACTAGCGGGGCCTACGAGCAGTACTTC